Listed here are 6 T cell receptor beta chains from one sample, sequenced in a study of technical replicates of blood from four donors. Some clones are missing from TCRdb's copy, which holds only in-frame ones; the method was immunoSEQ multiplex PCR. The sample contains about 83,000 clones, just over 95% of which appear only once. Sequenced material: T cells isolated from PBMCs. The source is a human donor in good health.

The chain couples TRBV15 to TRBJ2-1; a weak D match, TRBD2 (6 bases). The germline gives CDR1 LNHNV, CDR2 YYDKDF (reference sequence). Trimming stripped 4 bases from V and 3 bases from J, with 13 bases between. The CDR3 covers 15 residues. The CDR3 reads CATSTRDSLYNEQFF. The DNA of the CDR3 is TGTGCCACCAGCACCCGGGACTCCCTCTACAATGAGCAGTTCTTC.

The V and J genes are TRBV28 and TRBJ2-5; TRBD2 aligns across 14 bases. There are 15 residues in the CDR3. Germline values: CDR1 MDHEN, CDR2 SYDVKM. V shed 3 bases, J shed 5 bases, and the junction held 2 bases outside the gene matches. The CDR3 nucleotides read TGTGCCAGCAGTTTTGGGACTAGCGGGAGCGAGACCCAGTACTTC. This encodes CASSFGTSGSETQYF. The complete variable domain, with remaining parts taken from reference TRBV28 and TRBJ2-5, reads DVKVTQSSRYLVKRTGEKVFLECVQDMDHENMFWYRQDPGLGLRLIYFSYDVKMKEKGDIPEGYSVSREKKERFSLILESASTNQTSMYLCASSFGTSGSETQYFGPGTRLLVL.

The V call is TRBV19, the J call TRBJ1-4; D not resolved. V gave up 7 bases and J gave up 4 bases, with 13 bases separating them. Germline CDR1 LNHDA, CDR2 SQIVND (reference sequence). This CDR3 is built from 14 residues. The CDR3 loop reads CASKVEGLNEKLFF. CDR3 nucleotide sequence: TGTGCCAGTAAGGTTGAAGGACTTAATGAAAAACTGTTTTTT.

The gene calls are TRBV4-1 and TRBJ2-7; D is perhaps TRBD1 (6 bases). V dropped 3 bases and J dropped 2 bases, with 11 bases sitting between them. This CDR3 contains 14 residues. Per the germline V gene, CDR1 is MGHRA and CDR2 is YSYEKL. For the CDR3, the DNA is TGCGCCAGCAGCCACTCAGACAGGACCTACGAGCAGTACTTC. Protein: CASSHSDRTYEQYF.

CDR3 sequence (DNA): TGTGCCAGCAGCCCGGGGACTAGCGGAAACTCCTACGAGCAGTACTTC. It specifies CASSPGTSGNSYEQYF. The rearrangement joins TRBV5-8 to TRBJ2-7; 11 bases fit TRBD2. CDR3 length: 16 amino acids. After removal of 4 bases from V and 0 bases from J, the junction contained 6 bases not matched to a gene. Germline CDR1 SGHTS, CDR2 YDEGEE.

The CDR3 DNA sequence: TGTGCCAGCAGCAGGGGCAGCCCTGGGGCCAACGTCCTGACTTTC. This translates into CASSRGSPGANVLTF. The rearrangement joins TRBV9 to TRBJ2-6; a possible D gene is TRBD1 (5 bases). CDR3 length equals 15 residues. V lost 4 bases and J lost 2, with 10 bases in between. In germline, CDR1 is SGDLS, CDR2 YYNGEE.